The T cell receptor beta chain described here comes from a study of T-cell memory formation after mild COVID-19. On the study more broadly: Clustering of TCRs was largely donor specific.

Libraries for TCRalpha and TCRbeta carried sample barcodes and unique molecular identifiers via 5'RACE. TCRdb redid the calling of the 5' RACE reads with MiXCR, one entry per CDR3 protein. The sample lists roughly 310,000 distinct CDR3 sequences, roughly 15% seen once, with 20% to 25% in the top ten. The germline V gene has CDR1 KGHSH and CDR2 LQKENI. The CDR3 totals 15 residues. V was cut by 3 bases and J by 1 base, with 12 bases left in between. This clonotype was obtained from a man between 18 and 29 years old who had mild COVID-19 (a few samples of this study predate the infection). Cell type and time point are not known. The chain combines TRBV18 with TRBJ1-2; no clear D gene. Input material: PBMCs or a T cell subset sorted from them (not recorded which). CDR3 sequence reads: CASSPSADFNYGYTF. The CDR3 DNA follows: TGTGCCAGCTCACCCTCGGCGGACTTTAACTATGGCTACACCTTC.